The T cell receptor (beta chain) under discussion was sequenced for a study of T cell responses to AZD1222 COVID-19 vaccine. Across the study: The study pooled second doses at about 4 or about 12 weeks.

This clone was picked up one time. The antigen is not known. Some clones are missing from TCRdb's copy, which holds only in-frame ones; the method was immunoSEQ multiplex PCR. The sample includes some 120,000 clones, roughly 87% of them seen just once. Study-wide results and caveats: Baseline serology detected seropositivity in only six or seven AZD1222 recipients. The donor cohort was predominantly white British with a female majority, and clonal diversity may have been underestimated.

Trimming stripped 4 bases from V and 0 bases from J, with 4 bases between. Germline V gives CDR1 MNHEY, CDR2 SMNVEV (reference sequence). The CDR3 has 14 residues. This clonotype was obtained from an adult in good health. The starting material was peripheral blood, obtained on day 0 of AZD1222 vaccination. The gene calls are TRBV27 and TRBJ1-6; D ambiguous. CDR3 loop: CASSWGSYNSPLHF. In nucleotides, the CDR3 is TGTGCCAGCAGTTGGGGCTCCTATAATTCACCCCTCCACTTT.